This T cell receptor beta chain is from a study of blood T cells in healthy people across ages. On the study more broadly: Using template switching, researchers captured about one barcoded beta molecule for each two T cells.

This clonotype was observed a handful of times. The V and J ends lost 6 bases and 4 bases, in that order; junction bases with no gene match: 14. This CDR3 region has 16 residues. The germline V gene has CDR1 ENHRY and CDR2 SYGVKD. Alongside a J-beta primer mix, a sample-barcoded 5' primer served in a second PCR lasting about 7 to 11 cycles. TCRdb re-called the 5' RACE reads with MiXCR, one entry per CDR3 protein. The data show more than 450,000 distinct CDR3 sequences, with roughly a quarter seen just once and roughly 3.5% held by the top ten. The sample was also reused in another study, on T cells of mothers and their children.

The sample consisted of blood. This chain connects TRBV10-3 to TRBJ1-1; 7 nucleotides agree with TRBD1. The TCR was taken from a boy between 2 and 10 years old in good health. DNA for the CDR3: TGTGCCATCAGCGACAGGGAAAGGGGAGGGAGCACTGAAGCTTTCTTT. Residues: CAISDRERGGSTEAFF.